This record covers a single TCR beta chain. The antigen is not known. This sample is drawn from a study of cytomegalovirus exposure and HLA in healthy donors. CDR3 length: 9 amino acids. The V and J ends lost 11 bases and 6 bases respectively, with 7 bases between them. From germline, CDR1 is MDHEN and CDR2 SYDVKM. The PCR had 60 Vbeta and 13 Jbeta primers. Repertoires were generated with immunoSEQ multiplex PCR, while TCRdb's copy carries only in-frame clones and drops some. The sample lists roughly 200,000 clones; 75% to 85% were seen once. Study observations and caveats: More clonal expansion characterized HLA-associated TCR beta chains than equally common others in a later analysis. As a later analysis showed, a missense DCLRE1C variant was linked to trimming of TCR beta V- and J-genes.

The sequence was obtained from a woman aged 50 to 65 in good health and CMV-seronegative. Sample: PBMCs. This chain connects TRBV28 to TRBJ1-2, with D perhaps TRBD1 (5 bases). The CDR3 spells CAVQDGYTF. The CDR3 DNA follows: TGTGCCGTACAGGATGGCTACACCTTC.